The next 32 T cell receptor beta chains were all read from a single sample in a study of cytomegalovirus exposure and HLA in healthy donors (dated by TCRdb to about 2017). Libraries were built with the immunoSEQ multiplex PCR assay. For the multiplex PCR, a mixture combining 60 forward primers for TCR Vbeta segments and 13 reverse primers for TCR Jbeta segments was used. TCRdb re-hosts the immuneACCESS table, in-frame sequences only. Its copies lack some clones; in the studies checked, an unresolved V gene accounts for under half of them, and the cause for the rest is not known. The table kept for this sample lists 150,000 to 200,000 clones. Jointly, the top ten make up around 0.79% of the sample. The specimen sequenced was PBMCs. The receptors shown here come from a woman between 18 and 29 years old in good health and CMV-seropositive.

The chain joins TRBV7-9 to TRBJ1-5, with D unresolved. CDR3 length equals 15 residues. V lost 1 base, J lost 7 bases, and 14 bases lay in between. Germline assignment: CDR1 SEHNR and CDR2 FQNEAQ (reference sequence). The DNA of the CDR3 is TGTGCCAGCAGCTTAGGGACCCTCCCGGGACAGCCCCAGCATTTT. It yields the protein CASSLGTLPGQPQHF. The full variable domain, with the rest looked up from reference TRBV7-9 and TRBJ1-5, is DTGVSQNPRHKITKRGQNVTFRCDPISEHNRLYWYRQTLGQGPEFLTYFQNEAQLEKSRLLSDRFSAERPKGSFSTLEIQRTEQGDSAMYLCASSLGTLPGQPQHFGDGTRLSIL.

The chain has TRBV5-1 and TRBJ2-1, with D tentatively TRBD1 (8 bases). V lost 4 bases and J 7 bases, leaving 15 bases between the germline ends. The germline V gene encodes CDR1 SGHRS and CDR2 YFSETQ. This CDR3 spans 14 amino acids. CDR3 region: CASSAPQGGNEQFF. The CDR3 region has the DNA TGCGCCAGCAGCGCACCACAGGGGGGGAATGAGCAGTTCTTC.

This chain joins TRBV27 and TRBJ2-7; D might be TRBD1 (8 bases). Per the germline V gene, CDR1 is MNHEY and CDR2 is SMNVEV (reference sequence). Trimming took 5 bases from V and 9 from J, leaving 20 bases between them. The CDR3 extends over 14 amino acids. For the CDR3, the DNA is TGTGCCAGCAGTCCCCTGGACAGGGAGGGTGTGCAGTACTTC. It yields the protein CASSPLDREGVQYF.

The chain links TRBV9 to TRBJ2-3; 8 nucleotides agree with TRBD2. V dropped 4 bases and J dropped 0; count of bases not matched to a gene: 4. Germline-derived CDR1 and CDR2 are SGDLS and YYNGEE. The CDR3 is 15 amino acids. As DNA, the CDR3 is TGTGCCAGCAGCCGCGGGAGGTCGAGCACAGATACGCAGTATTTT. Amino acids: CASSRGRSSTDTQYF.

Points on this clone: Other DNA sequences from this sample encode an identical CDR3 as well. V and J are TRBV6-5 and TRBJ1-5; D is perhaps TRBD1 (5 bases). The CDR3 runs 13 residues. Looked up from germline, CDR1 is MNHEY and CDR2 is SVGAGI. Deletions cut 2 bases from V and 7 bases from J, with 9 bases between. CDR3 nucleotides: TGTGCCAGCAGTTACGACAGACGGCAGCCCCAGCATTTT. Translating gives CASSYDRRQPQHF.

The genes are TRBV30 and TRBJ2-7, with D maybe TRBD2 (6 bases). CDR3 size: 14 residues. Germline-derived CDR1 and CDR2 are GTSNPN and SVGIG (reference sequence). Trimming stripped 5 bases from V and 0 bases from J, with 14 bases between. In nucleotides, the CDR3 is TGTGCCTGGGCGCGGGACTTAGACTCCTACGAGCAGTACTTC. It translates to CAWARDLDSYEQYF.

The rearrangement joins TRBV19 to TRBJ1-1, with D maybe TRBD1 (6 bases). The CDR3 is 16 residues long. Germline values: CDR1 LNHDA, CDR2 SQIVND (reference sequence). V lost 3 bases and J 0 bases, leaving 14 bases between the germline ends. The CDR3 here is CASSILSDSMNTEAFF. In DNA form, the CDR3 reads TGTGCCAGTAGTATTCTTTCGGACAGCATGAACACTGAAGCTTTCTTT.

The chain couples TRBV6-1 to TRBJ2-3; D gene uncertain. The CDR3 runs 15 residues. The germline V and J ends were trimmed by 11 bases and 0 bases, with 18 bases remaining between them. Germline V gene lookup returns CDR1 MNHNS and CDR2 SASEGT. The CDR3 DNA reads as TGTGCCGGATCAAGCGTTTTCTCTAGCACAGATACGCAGTATTTT. Its protein is CAGSSVFSSTDTQYF.

DNA of the CDR3: TGCGCCAGCAGCTGGGCCGGGACAGGGATAAGGAACACTGAAGCTTTCTTT. Encoded protein: CASSWAGTGIRNTEAFF. This chain uses TRBV5-1 with TRBJ1-1, with 9 bases matching TRBD1. V lost 3 bases and J lost 1; bases outside the gene matches: 10. This CDR3 is built from 17 residues. Germline values: CDR1 SGHRS, CDR2 YFSETQ.

The chain links TRBV11-3 to TRBJ1-3; 12 nucleotides line up with TRBD1. After removal of 6 bases from V and 4 bases from J, the junction contained 10 bases not matched to a gene. This CDR3 region has 17 residues. Germline CDR1 SGHNT, CDR2 YENEEA. The CDR3, as DNA: TGTGCCAGCAGTAAACCGGGACAGGGGGCTGGAGGAAACACCATATATTTT. Protein product: CASSKPGQGAGGNTIYF.

DNA for the CDR3: TGTGCCAGCAGCTTGACAGGGTCAGGGTCTGGAAACACCATATATTTT. It specifies CASSLTGSGSGNTIYF. The chain joins TRBV5-4 to TRBJ1-3, with D perhaps matching TRBD1 (6 bases). Per the germline V gene, CDR1 is SGHNT and CDR2 is YYREEE (reference sequence). Trimming removed 1 base at V and 1 base at J, with 12 bases between. The CDR3 contains 16 residues.

The chain uses TRBV5-1 and TRBJ1-6; D remains ambiguous. This CDR3 region has 15 residues. Germline CDR1 is SGHRS and CDR2 is YFSETQ. The V end was cut by 4 bases, the J end by 8 bases, with 16 bases between. CDR3 amino acids: CASSVTPTRDSPLHF. CDR3 nucleotide sequence: TGCGCCAGCAGCGTGACTCCCACGCGGGATTCACCCCTCCACTTT.

V is TRBV7-9 and J is TRBJ1-4, with 8 bases aligning to TRBD1. The V gene end was trimmed by 5 bases and the J gene end by 10 bases; junction bases not matched to a gene: 12. Germline V gene sequence: CDR1 SEHNR, CDR2 FQNEAQ (reference sequence). This CDR3 is 15 amino acids long. CDR3 protein: CASSPQDRVKGKLFF. Written as DNA, the CDR3 is TGTGCCAGCAGCCCCCAGGACAGGGTAAAGGGAAAACTGTTTTTT. Full variable domain (missing parts from reference TRBV7-9 and TRBJ1-4): DTGVSQNPRHKITKRGQNVTFRCDPISEHNRLYWYRQTLGQGPEFLTYFQNEAQLEKSRLLSDRFSAERPKGSFSTLEIQRTEQGDSAMYLCASSPQDRVKGKLFFGSGTQLSVL.

The gene calls are TRBV7-9 and TRBJ2-3, with D perhaps TRBD1 (5 bases). Trimming removed 8 bases at V and 2 bases at J, with 20 bases between. The CDR3 has 16 amino acids. The germline gives CDR1 SEHNR, CDR2 FQNEAQ (reference sequence). The CDR3 DNA reads TGTGCCAGCCGAGGAGCAGGGCCCTCTGCCACAGATACGCAGTATTTT. Amino acids: CASRGAGPSATDTQYF.

V usage is TRBV19 and J usage is TRBJ1-1, with TRBD1 as a possible D gene (5 bases). The CDR3 sequence is 15 residues long. V was shortened by 3 bases and J by 4 bases, with 15 bases between the two germline ends. CDR1 is LNHDA, CDR2 SQIVND, per germline (reference sequence). The chain's CDR3 is CASSIYQGYGTEAFF. DNA for the CDR3: TGTGCCAGTAGTATTTACCAGGGTTACGGCACTGAAGCTTTCTTT.

The chain links TRBV9 to TRBJ2-1; TRBD1 might be the D (6 bases). The CDR3 spans 15 residues. With 0 bases removed from V and 3 bases from J, the gap between germline ends came to 10 bases. The germline V gene has CDR1 SGDLS and CDR2 YYNGEE. This CDR3 is CASSVGTALYNEQFF. The DNA for the CDR3 is TGTGCCAGCAGCGTAGGGACAGCACTCTACAATGAGCAGTTCTTC.

The chain joins TRBV5-8 to TRBJ1-3, with D unclear. Germline-derived CDR1 and CDR2 are SGHTS and YDEGEE. The CDR3 spans 15 residues. Trimming stripped 2 bases from V and 0 bases from J, with 9 bases between. CDR3 sequence: CASSLSGYSGNTIYF. In DNA form, the CDR3 reads TGTGCCAGCAGCTTATCCGGTTACTCTGGAAACACCATATATTTT. The full variable domain, in which reference TRBV5-8 and TRBJ1-3 provide the parts outside the CDR3, is EAGVTQSPTHLIKTRGQQATLRCSPISGHTSVYWYQQALGLGLQFLLWYDEGEERNRGNFPPRFSGRQFPNYSSELNVNALELEDSALYLCASSLSGYSGNTIYFGEGSWLTVV.

This rearrangement joins TRBV6-1 to TRBJ2-5; D possibly corresponds to TRBD1 (6 bases). The CDR3 has 15 residues. V lost 0 bases and J lost 5, with 13 bases in between. CDR1 MNHNS and CDR2 SASEGT come from the germline V gene. The CDR3 loop reads CASSEAWGPGETQYF. The CDR3 coding sequence is TGTGCCAGCAGTGAAGCGTGGGGGCCAGGGGAGACCCAGTACTTC.

J is TRBJ1-1 and V is TRBV29-1; D is ambiguous. Trimming left V 4 bases short and J 1 base short, with 7 bases between. This CDR3 has 12 amino acids. The germline V gene has CDR1 SQVTM and CDR2 ANQGSEA. The DNA of the CDR3 is TGCAGCGTTGTAAACTGGAACACTGAAGCTTTCTTT. Its translation: CSVVNWNTEAFF.

The chain joins TRBV5-4 to TRBJ2-5, with TRBD2 matching over 8 bases. The CDR3 covers 13 residues. The V gene end was trimmed by 5 bases and the J gene end by 2 bases; junction bases not matched to a gene: 2. Looked up from germline, CDR1 is SGHNT and CDR2 is YYREEE (reference sequence). This CDR3 reads CASRTSGQETQYF. The CDR3 nucleotides are TGTGCCAGCAGAACTAGCGGACAAGAGACCCAGTACTTC.

CDR3 sequence: CASSPRQGAIDTQYF. The CDR3 DNA is TGTGCCAGCTCACCACGACAGGGGGCGATCGATACGCAGTATTTT. The V call is TRBV18, the J call TRBJ2-3; the match to TRBD1 covers 10 bases. Germline CDR1 KGHSH, CDR2 LQKENI. The CDR3 sequence is 15 residues long. With V trimmed by 1 base and J by 6 bases, 4 bases remained unmatched.

As for this clone: Other DNA sequences in this sample translate to the same CDR3. The gene calls are TRBV6-6 and TRBJ1-2; TRBD1 aligns across 7 bases. This CDR3 is built from 16 residues. In germline, CDR1 is MNHNY, CDR2 SVGAGI (reference sequence). Trimming took 4 bases from V and 14 from J; bases not matched to a gene: 22. In nucleotides, the CDR3 is TGTGCCAGCAGTTCACCCTCGACAGGGAACTACCCCCGCCGGACCTTC. It encodes CASSSPSTGNYPRRTF.

The chain is built from TRBV5-6 and TRBJ1-5, with TRBD1 matching over 8 bases. The germline V gene encodes CDR1 SGHDT and CDR2 YYEEEE. Trimming cost V 0 bases and J 5 bases; bases outside gene matches: 4. The CDR3 covers 15 residues. The CDR3 loop is CASSLGNRGDQPQHF. CDR3 sequence (DNA): TGTGCCAGCAGCTTGGGTAACAGGGGGGATCAGCCCCAGCATTTT.

The chain employs TRBV5-1 and TRBJ1-2; 8 bases align to TRBD1. There are 14 residues in the CDR3. CDR1 and CDR2 from the germline V gene are SGHRS and YFSETQ. The trim removed 1 base at V and 6 bases at J, leaving 5 bases unmatched. The CDR3 DNA reads as TGCGCCAGCAGCTTGCATCCAGGGGGCGATGGCTACACCTTC. This sequence encodes CASSLHPGGDGYTF.

The rearrangement uses TRBV18 and TRBJ1-1; TRBD1 agrees at 8 bases. CDR1 and CDR2 from the germline V gene are KGHSH and LQKENI. The CDR3 totals 14 residues. J gave up 1 base and V 4 bases, and 2 bases lay outside the gene matches. As DNA, the CDR3 is TGTGCCAGCTCACGTGGGACAGGGAACACTGAAGCTTTCTTT. Its protein is CASSRGTGNTEAFF.

V and J are TRBV4-3 and TRBJ2-5; TRBD1 aligns across 11 bases. This CDR3 spans 15 amino acids. The J segment lost 4 bases and the V segment lost 4 bases, leaving 5 bases of the junction unmatched. The germline V gene encodes CDR1 LGHNA and CDR2 YSLEER. The CDR3: CASSLGTGGGETQYF. DNA of the CDR3: TGCGCCAGCAGCCTAGGGACAGGGGGTGGAGAGACCCAGTACTTC.

The chain has TRBV7-8 and TRBJ1-5; the D gene is possibly TRBD1 (6 bases). The CDR3 consists of 17 residues. V dropped 3 bases and J dropped 2 bases, with 17 bases sitting between them. Germline CDR1 SGHVS, CDR2 FQNEAQ. This CDR3 is CASSLGPQGHRNQPQHF. For the CDR3, the DNA is TGTGCCAGCAGCTTGGGACCGCAGGGGCATCGCAATCAGCCCCAGCATTTT.

The rearrangement joins TRBV5-1 to TRBJ2-3; tentative D call: TRBD1 (5 bases). CDR3 size: 14 residues. Germline V lookup: CDR1 SGHRS, CDR2 YFSETQ. With 0 bases removed from V and 6 bases from J, the gap between germline ends came to 11 bases. The CDR3 reads CASSLEGSGDTQYF. The CDR3 nucleotides read TGCGCCAGCAGCTTGGAGGGGTCTGGGGATACGCAGTATTTT.

V gene TRBV2 combines with J gene TRBJ1-2, with 11 nucleotides matching TRBD1. The CDR3 loop spans 14 amino acids. V was clipped by 10 bases and J by 8 bases; unmatched bases: 12. Per the germline V gene, CDR1 is SNHLY and CDR2 is FYNNEI. CDR3 protein: CANLRDRGFQGYTF. The DNA of the CDR3 is TGTGCCAATCTCCGGGACAGGGGGTTTCAAGGCTACACCTTC.

This chain joins TRBV19 and TRBJ1-1; 7 bases fit TRBD1. CDR3 length: 13 amino acids. Per germline, CDR1 LNHDA and CDR2 SQIVND (reference sequence). The trim removed 9 bases at V and 4 bases at J, leaving 8 bases unmatched. In nucleotides, the CDR3 is TGTGCCAGCTCAGAACAGGGGAGCACTGAAGCTTTCTTT. This gives the protein CASSEQGSTEAFF.

This chain connects TRBV5-1 to TRBJ2-2; no clear D gene. This CDR3 is 14 amino acids long. Per the germline V gene, CDR1 is SGHRS and CDR2 is YFSETQ. Deletions cut 1 base from V and 3 bases from J, with 7 bases between. The CDR3 here is CASSLLRHTGELFF. As DNA, the CDR3 is TGCGCCAGCAGCTTGCTTCGTCACACCGGGGAGCTGTTTTTT.

The CDR3 sequence: CASSENYEQYF. DNA of the CDR3: TGTGCCAGCAGCGAAAACTACGAGCAGTACTTC. V and J are TRBV7-9 and TRBJ2-5; D gene uncertain. The J call is doubtful: the DNA matches TRBJ2-7 better. The germline gives CDR1 SEHNR, CDR2 FQNEAQ (reference sequence). This CDR3 is 11 amino acids long.